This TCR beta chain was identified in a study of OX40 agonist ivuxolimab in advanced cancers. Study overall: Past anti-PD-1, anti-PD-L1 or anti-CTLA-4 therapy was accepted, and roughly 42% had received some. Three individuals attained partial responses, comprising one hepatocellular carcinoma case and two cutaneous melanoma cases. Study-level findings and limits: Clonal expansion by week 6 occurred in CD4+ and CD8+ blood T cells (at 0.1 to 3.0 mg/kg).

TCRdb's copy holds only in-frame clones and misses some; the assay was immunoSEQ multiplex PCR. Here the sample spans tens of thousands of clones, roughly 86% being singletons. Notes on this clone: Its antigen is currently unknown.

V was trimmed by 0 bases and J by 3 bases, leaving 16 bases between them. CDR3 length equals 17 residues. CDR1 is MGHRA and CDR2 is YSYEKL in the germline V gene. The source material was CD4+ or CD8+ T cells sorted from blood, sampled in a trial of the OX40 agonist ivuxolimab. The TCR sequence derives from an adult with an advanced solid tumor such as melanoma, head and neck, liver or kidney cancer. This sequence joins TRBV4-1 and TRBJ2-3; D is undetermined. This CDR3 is CASSQEGAQERTDTQYF. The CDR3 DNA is TGCGCCAGCAGCCAAGAAGGAGCGCAGGAGAGAACAGATACGCAGTATTTT.